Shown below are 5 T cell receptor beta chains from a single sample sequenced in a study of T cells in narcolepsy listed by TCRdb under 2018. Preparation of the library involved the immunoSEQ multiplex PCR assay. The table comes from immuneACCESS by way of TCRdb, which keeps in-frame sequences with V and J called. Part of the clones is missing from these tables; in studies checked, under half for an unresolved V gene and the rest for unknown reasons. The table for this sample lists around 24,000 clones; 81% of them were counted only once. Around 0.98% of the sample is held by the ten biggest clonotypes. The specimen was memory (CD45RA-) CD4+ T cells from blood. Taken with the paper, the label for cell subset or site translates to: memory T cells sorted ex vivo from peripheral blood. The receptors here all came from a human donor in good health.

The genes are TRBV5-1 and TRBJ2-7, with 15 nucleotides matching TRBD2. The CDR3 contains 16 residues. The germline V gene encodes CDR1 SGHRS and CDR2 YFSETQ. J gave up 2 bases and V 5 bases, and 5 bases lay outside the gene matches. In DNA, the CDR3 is TGCGCCAGCAGGACGGGACTAGCGGGAGGCACCTACGAGCAGTACTTC. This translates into CASRTGLAGGTYEQYF.

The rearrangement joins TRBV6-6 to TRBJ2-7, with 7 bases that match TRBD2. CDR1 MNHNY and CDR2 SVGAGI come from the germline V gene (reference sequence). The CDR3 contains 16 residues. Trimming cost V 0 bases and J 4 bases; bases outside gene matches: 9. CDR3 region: CASSYSTRGGRYEQYF. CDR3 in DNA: TGTGCCAGCAGTTACTCTACTCGGGGAGGGCGGTACGAGCAGTACTTC.

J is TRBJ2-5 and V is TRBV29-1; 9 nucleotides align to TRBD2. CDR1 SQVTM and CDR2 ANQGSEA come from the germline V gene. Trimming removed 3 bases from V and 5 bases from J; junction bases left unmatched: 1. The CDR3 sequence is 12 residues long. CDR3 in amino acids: CSVDSGGETQYF. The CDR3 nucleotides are TGCAGCGTTGACAGCGGGGGGGAGACCCAGTACTTC.

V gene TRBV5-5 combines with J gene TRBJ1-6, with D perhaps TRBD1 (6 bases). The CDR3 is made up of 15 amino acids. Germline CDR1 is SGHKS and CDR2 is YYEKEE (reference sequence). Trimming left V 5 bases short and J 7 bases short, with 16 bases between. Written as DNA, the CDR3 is TGTGCCAGCAGTACGAGGGGGGCGAACAATTCACCCCTCCACTTT. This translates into CASSTRGANNSPLHF.

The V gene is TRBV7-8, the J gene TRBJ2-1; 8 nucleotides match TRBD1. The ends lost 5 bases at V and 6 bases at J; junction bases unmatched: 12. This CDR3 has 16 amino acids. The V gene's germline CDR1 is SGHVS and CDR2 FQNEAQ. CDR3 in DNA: TGTGCCAGCAGCCCCTTTACAGGGGGTTCTGGCAATGAGCAGTTCTTC. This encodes CASSPFTGGSGNEQFF. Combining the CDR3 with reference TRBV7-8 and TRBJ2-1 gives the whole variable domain GAGVSQSPRYKVAKRGQDVALRCDPISGHVSLFWYQQALGQGPEFLTYFQNEAQLDKSGLPSDRFFAERPEGSVSTLKIQRTQQEDSAVYLCASSPFTGGSGNEQFFGPGTRLTVL.